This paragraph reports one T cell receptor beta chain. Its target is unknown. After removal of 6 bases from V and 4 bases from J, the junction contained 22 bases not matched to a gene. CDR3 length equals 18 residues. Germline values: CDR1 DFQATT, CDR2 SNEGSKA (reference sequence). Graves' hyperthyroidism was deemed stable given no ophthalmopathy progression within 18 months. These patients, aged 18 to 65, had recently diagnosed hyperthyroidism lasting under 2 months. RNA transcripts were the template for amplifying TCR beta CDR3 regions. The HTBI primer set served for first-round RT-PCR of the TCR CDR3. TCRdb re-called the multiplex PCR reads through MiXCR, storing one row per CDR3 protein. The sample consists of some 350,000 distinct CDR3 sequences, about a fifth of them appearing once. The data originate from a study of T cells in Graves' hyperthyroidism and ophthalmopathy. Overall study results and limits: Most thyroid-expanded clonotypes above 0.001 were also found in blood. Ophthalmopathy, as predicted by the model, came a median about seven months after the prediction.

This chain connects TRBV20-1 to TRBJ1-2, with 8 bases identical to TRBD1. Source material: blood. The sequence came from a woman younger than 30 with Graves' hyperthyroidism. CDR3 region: CSASLALQQGVISYGYTF. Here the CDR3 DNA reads TGCAGTGCAAGCTTAGCTCTACAACAGGGGGTGATTAGCTATGGCTACACCTTC.